A selection of T cell receptor beta chains follows, all from one sample in a study of cytotoxic CD8 clonotypes in ibrutinib-treated CLL. Clones were read by immunoSEQ multiplex PCR, and TCRdb kept only the in-frame ones, dropping some. Counted here are 80,000 to 95,000 clones, 79% occurring once; the ten biggest clones make up more than 4.5%. Here the sequenced sample was PBMCs, taken after 12 months of ibrutinib treatment. Receptors were obtained from a human donor with chronic lymphocytic leukemia. Both conserved end residues are trimmed from each CDR3. Fields, in order: V gene, J gene, CDR3 protein.

v_gene: TRBV7-2
j_gene: TRBJ2-5
CDR3aa: ASGVGETQY

v_gene: TRBV14
j_gene: TRBJ2-7
CDR3aa: ASSQVGVGRPY

v_gene: TRBV5-1
j_gene: TRBJ2-1
CDR3aa: ASSPQAGGYNEQF

v_gene: TRBV7-2
j_gene: TRBJ1-5
CDR3aa: ASSSGPNQPQH

v_gene: TRBV10-3
j_gene: TRBJ2-1
CDR3aa: ASSPRNQYYNEQF

v_gene: TRBV28
j_gene: TRBJ1-5
CDR3aa: ASTRGGTPSNQPQH

v_gene: TRBV9
j_gene: TRBJ2-5
CDR3aa: ASSVAPTGRETQY

v_gene: TRBV4-3
j_gene: TRBJ2-3
CDR3aa: ASSQLAGTDTQY

v_gene: TRBV27
j_gene: TRBJ2-7
CDR3aa: ASSPGGTYEQY

v_gene: TRBV30
j_gene: TRBJ1-3
CDR3aa: AWSVGVSGNTIY

v_gene: TRBV4-3
j_gene: TRBJ2-5
CDR3aa: ASSQGWAPRETQY